This entry lists 28 T cell receptor beta chains sequenced from one sample in a study of neurological immune-mediated disorders. From the 5' RACE reads, TCRdb called clonotypes with MiXCR, one entry per CDR3 protein. The sample holds under 65,000 distinct CDR3 sequences, around 24% seen once. As for time point: technical triplicate 2. The material sequenced was PBMCs. These receptors all stem from a man aged 55 to 69 with HTLV-1-associated myelopathy (HAM/TSP).

This clonotype was observed many times. The gene calls are TRBV7-8 and TRBJ2-6; TRBD1 aligns across 9 bases. V dropped 5 bases and J dropped 1; count of bases not matched to a gene: 6. Germline V gene data show CDR1 as SGHVS and CDR2 as FQNEAQ. This CDR3 contains 17 residues. The chain's CDR3 is CASSRPGTGSGANVLTF. The CDR3 DNA follows: TGTGCCAGCAGCCGTCCCGGGACAGGGTCTGGGGCCAACGTCCTGACTTTC.

This clonotype was counted at least ten times. This chain connects TRBV5-1 to TRBJ2-2; 8 bases map to TRBD1. The CDR3 is 15 amino acids. Germline V CDR1 and CDR2: SGHRS, YFSETQ. With V trimmed by 4 bases and J by 4 bases, 6 bases remained unmatched. In DNA form, the CDR3 reads TGCGCCAGCAGCAGTGGACAGGGTAGCACCGGGGAGCTGTTTTTT. It specifies CASSSGQGSTGELFF.

This chain joins TRBV4-1 and TRBJ1-1; D gene unclear. V was clipped by 4 bases and J by 3 bases, with 15 bases between them. Germline V lookup: CDR1 MGHRA, CDR2 YSYEKL. This CDR3 is built from 15 residues. DNA for the CDR3: TGCGCCAGCAGCCGAGGACCCGCTGGGGACACTGAAGCTTTCTTT. The encoded protein is CASSRGPAGDTEAFF.

Concerning this clonotype itself: One end of the junction varies from germline; a read error may be responsible. This chain links TRBV5-1 with TRBJ2-2; the D gene is possibly TRBD2 (6 bases). The CDR3 runs 15 residues. The V gene's germline CDR1 is SGHRS and CDR2 YFSETQ. DNA of the CDR3: TGCGCCAGTAGCTCCGGGACGGCGAACACCGGGGGGCTGTTTTTT. Protein product: CASSSGTANTGGLFF. The whole variable domain, filled in from reference TRBV5-1 and TRBJ2-2, reads KAGVTQTPRYLIKTRGQQVTLSCSPISGHRSVSWYQQTPGQGLQFLFEYFSETQRNKGNFPGRFSGRQFSNSRSEMNVSTLELGDSALYLCASSSGTANTGGLFFGEGSRLTVL.

V and J are TRBV15 and TRBJ2-1; D is undetermined. The CDR3 is made up of 16 amino acids. The V gene's germline CDR1 is LNHNV and CDR2 YYDKDF (reference sequence). Trimming took off 1 base at V and 5 bases at J, with 15 bases between the two ends. The CDR3 bases are TGTGCCACCAGCAGAGGGTCTGTATACGGTGACAATGAGCAGTTCTTC. It translates to CATSRGSVYGDNEQFF.

Ten or more counts support this clonotype. This chain uses TRBV12-3 or TRBV12-4 with TRBJ2-7, with D perhaps being TRBD1 or TRBD2 (5 bases each). V was trimmed by 4 bases and J by 4 bases, leaving 23 bases between them. CDR3 length: 17 amino acids. CDR3: CASSSGQWDPKGYEQYF. DNA of the CDR3: TGTGCCAGCAGTTCGGGGCAATGGGACCCAAAAGGGTACGAGCAGTACTTC.

Details on this clonotype: A much larger clone differs by one base, so this may be a read error. The V call is TRBV3-1, the J call TRBJ1-1; no firm D call. CDR3 size: 13 residues. Germline CDR1 is LGHDT and CDR2 is YNNKEL (reference sequence). For the CDR3, the DNA is TGTGCCAACAGCCAAGGAGCGGACCCTGAAGCTTTCTTT. Translating it yields CANSQGADPEAFF.

This clonotype was counted at least ten times. V gene TRBV10-3 combines with J gene TRBJ1-6; no clear D gene. From germline, CDR1 is ENHRY and CDR2 SYGVKD. CDR3 size: 13 residues. Deletions cut 4 bases from V and 11 bases from J, with 12 bases between. CDR3 sequence: CAISGRSGTPLHF. DNA for the CDR3: TGTGCCATCAGTGGGAGGTCTGGGACACCCCTCCACTTT.

This clonotype has only a few counts. The rearrangement joins TRBV20-1 to TRBJ2-5; 8 bases agree with TRBD2. CDR1 is DFQATT, CDR2 SNEGSKA, per germline (reference sequence). V shed 6 bases, J shed 2 bases, and the junction held 5 bases outside the gene matches. The length of the CDR3 is 13 residues. The CDR3 loop reads CSAAGGPQETQYF. The CDR3 DNA reads TGCAGTGCCGCGGGAGGACCACAAGAGACCCAGTACTTC.

The J gene is TRBJ2-1, the V gene TRBV7-3, with D perhaps matching TRBD1 or TRBD2 (5 bases each). Between the trimmed V and J ends, which lost 5 bases and 6 bases, there was a span of 14 bases. This CDR3 spans 14 amino acids. Germline loops: CDR1 SGHTA, CDR2 FQGTGA. DNA of the CDR3: TGTGCCAGCAGCACCTCCGGGACCCCCAATGAGCAGTTCTTC. It is translated as CASSTSGTPNEQFF.

At least ten counts were recorded for this clonotype. The chain recombines TRBV5-1 with TRBJ1-6; D is uncertain. The CDR3 has 14 residues. Trimming stripped 4 bases from V and 0 bases from J, with 5 bases between. CDR1 is SGHRS, CDR2 YFSETQ, per germline. The CDR3 coding sequence is TGCGCCAGCAGCCGGAGCTCCTATAATTCACCCCTCCACTTT. This gives the protein CASSRSSYNSPLHF.

This sequence joins TRBV20-1 and TRBJ1-5; D gene ambiguous. Trimming pared 6 bases from V and 6 bases from J, leaving 12 bases between. Germline CDR1 DFQATT, CDR2 SNEGSKA (reference sequence). This CDR3 is built from 12 residues. The CDR3 sequence: CSARPVGQPQHF. CDR3 DNA: TGCAGTGCCAGGCCCGTTGGTCAGCCCCAGCATTTT.

Worth noting for this clonotype: One junction end disagrees with the germline gene, perhaps due to a read error. V gene TRBV14 combines with J gene TRBJ2-1; 13 bases map to TRBD2. Germline V lookup: CDR1 SGHDN, CDR2 FVKESK. The CDR3 spans 20 residues. CDR3 in DNA: TGTGTCAGCAGCCAAGCGACTAGCGGGAGGATAACACACATCACCAATGAGCAGTTCTTC. This sequence encodes CVSSQATSGRITHITNEQFF.

This clonotype was seen at least ten times. The rearrangement links TRBV27 to TRBJ2-2; 7 bases fit TRBD1. This CDR3 is 14 amino acids long. The ends lost 8 bases at V and 4 bases at J; junction bases unmatched: 7. Germline CDR1 is MNHEY and CDR2 is SMNVEV (reference sequence). DNA for the CDR3: TGTGCCAGCGGAAGAGACAGGGCCACCGGGGAGCTGTTTTTT. Protein product: CASGRDRATGELFF.

This clonotype was seen ten or more times. The chain has TRBV29-1 and TRBJ2-5, with TRBD2 matching 11 bases. The CDR3 has 15 amino acids. V was clipped by 8 bases and J by 5 bases; unmatched bases: 13. CDR1 and CDR2 from the germline V gene are SQVTM and ANQGSEA. CDR3 protein: CSTSQLAGVMETQYF. CDR3 coding DNA: TGCAGCACCTCACAACTAGCGGGAGTTATGGAGACCCAGTACTTC.

This clonotype showed up many times. V gene TRBV6-5 combines with J gene TRBJ2-7; maybe TRBD2 (6 bases). Germline V gene sequence: CDR1 MNHEY, CDR2 SVGAGI. Between the trimmed V and J ends, which lost 5 bases and 6 bases, there was a span of 14 bases. The CDR3 is 13 residues long. The chain's CDR3 is CASSPDYSSEQYF. The CDR3 nucleotides are TGTGCCAGCAGTCCGGACTACTCGTCCGAGCAGTACTTC.

V is TRBV20-1 and J is TRBJ2-1; D is perhaps TRBD2 (6 bases). The germline CDR1 and CDR2 sequences are DFQATT and SNEGSKA (reference sequence). CDR3 length equals 13 residues. V lost 0 bases and J 8 bases, leaving 11 bases between the germline ends. Written as DNA, the CDR3 is TGCAGTGCTAGAGATCCTGGGGGGTATGAGCAGTTCTTC. Translated: CSARDPGGYEQFF.

This clonotype was counted ten times or more. This sequence joins TRBV5-1 and TRBJ2-1; 8 nucleotides agree with TRBD1. Germline loops: CDR1 SGHRS, CDR2 YFSETQ. The trim removed 1 base at V and 4 bases at J, leaving 4 bases unmatched. The CDR3 spans 15 residues. The CDR3 spells CASSLQDRDYNEQFF. The CDR3 nucleotides are TGCGCCAGCAGCTTGCAGGACAGGGATTACAATGAGCAGTTCTTC.

In this sample, this clonotype turned up many times. The V gene is TRBV5-1, the J gene TRBJ1-1; 7 bases are shared with TRBD1. The CDR3 covers 16 residues. J lost 0 bases, V lost 4 bases, and 9 bases had no gene match. From germline, CDR1 is SGHRS and CDR2 YFSETQ. The CDR3 nucleotides are TGCGCCAGCAGCCCGGGACAGACCTTGATGAACACTGAAGCTTTCTTT. It yields the protein CASSPGQTLMNTEAFF.

The chain joins TRBV20-1 to TRBJ2-5; tentatively, D is TRBD1 (5 bases). CDR1 and CDR2 from the germline V gene are DFQATT and SNEGSKA (reference sequence). With 0 bases removed from V and 5 bases from J, the gap between germline ends came to 10 bases. The CDR3 sequence is 13 residues long. The CDR3 spells CSARDPGPETQYF. DNA for the CDR3: TGCAGTGCTAGAGATCCAGGGCCGGAGACCCAGTACTTC.

This clonotype has at least ten counts. The V gene is TRBV5-1, the J gene TRBJ2-1; a possible D gene is TRBD1 (5 bases). From germline, CDR1 is SGHRS and CDR2 YFSETQ. The CDR3 sequence is 14 residues long. V was clipped by 5 bases and J by 0 bases, with 9 bases between them. The CDR3 spells CASREQGSYNEQFF. Here the CDR3 DNA reads TGCGCCAGCAGAGAGCAGGGCTCCTACAATGAGCAGTTCTTC.

This clonotype was detected ten times or more. V is TRBV5-5 and J is TRBJ2-5; no definite D call. The V and J ends lost 0 bases and 5 bases respectively, with 2 bases between them. Germline loops: CDR1 SGHKS, CDR2 YYEKEE (reference sequence). This CDR3 spans 11 amino acids. The CDR3 DNA sequence: TGTGCCAGCAGCTTGGATGAGACCCAGTACTTC. Its translation: CASSLDETQYF.

The rearrangement links TRBV6-1 to TRBJ2-1; 7 bases are shared with TRBD2. Germline V gene sequence: CDR1 MNHNS, CDR2 SASEGT. The junction had 7 bases not matched to a gene; V was cut back by 1 base and J by 10 bases. The CDR3 runs 14 residues. The CDR3 coding sequence is TGTGCCAGCAGTGAAGATCATTGGGGAGGGGAGCAGTTCTTC. Translated, it gives CASSEDHWGGEQFF.

The chain carries TRBV24-1 and TRBJ2-2; 8 bases line up with TRBD1. CDR3 length: 16 residues. Germline V gene data show CDR1 as KGHDR and CDR2 as SFDVKD. J gave up 6 bases and V 5 bases, and 10 bases lay outside the gene matches. The CDR3: CATSAQGQGFSGELFF. As DNA, the CDR3 is TGTGCCACCAGTGCCCAAGGACAGGGCTTTTCCGGGGAGCTGTTTTTT.

Ten or more counts support this clonotype. The J gene is TRBJ1-5, the V gene TRBV28; D might be TRBD1 (6 bases). CDR1 is MDHEN, CDR2 SYDVKM, per germline. The germline V and J ends were trimmed by 11 bases and 3 bases, with 14 bases remaining between them. The CDR3 is 13 amino acids. CDR3 in DNA: TGTGCCGTAACGACAGGTAACAATCAGCCCCAGCATTTT. Its protein product is CAVTTGNNQPQHF.

V is TRBV27 and J is TRBJ2-2; the D gene is possibly TRBD1 (5 bases). The length of the CDR3 is 12 residues. Deletions cut 7 bases from V and 4 bases from J, with 7 bases between. Germline CDR1 MNHEY, CDR2 SMNVEV (reference sequence). CDR3 loop: CASKGITGELFF. CDR3 coding DNA: TGTGCCAGCAAGGGGATCACCGGGGAGCTGTTTTTT.

This clonotype was found many times. The chain is built from TRBV12-3 or TRBV12-4 and TRBJ1-1; D gene unclear. This CDR3 has 13 amino acids. V lost 5 bases and J 5 bases, leaving 12 bases between the germline ends. The chain's CDR3 is CASSQTRRTEAFF. The CDR3 nucleotides read TGTGCCAGCAGTCAAACCCGGAGGACTGAAGCTTTCTTT.

The count of this clonotype is one. V gene TRBV15 combines with J gene TRBJ1-1; D remains ambiguous. Germline V CDR1 and CDR2: LNHNV, YYDKDF (reference sequence). V lost 5 bases to trimming and J lost 2 bases, with 15 bases between them. CDR3 length: 15 residues. This CDR3 reads CATSPNPRDNTEAFF. CDR3 nucleotide sequence: TGTGCCACCAGCCCGAACCCCCGGGATAACACTGAAGCTTTCTTT. The variable domain in full, with the rest retrieved from reference TRBV15 and TRBJ1-1, is DAMVIQNPRYQVTQFGKPVTLSCSQTLNHNVMYWYQQKSSQAPKLLFHYYDKDFNNEADTPDNFQSRRPNTSFCFLDIRSPGLGDTAMYLCATSPNPRDNTEAFFGQGTRLTVV.